The rows below give T cell receptor beta chains drawn from one sample of a study of graft-versus-host responses after intestinal transplantation. Some clones are missing from TCRdb's copy, which holds only in-frame ones; the method was immunoSEQ multiplex PCR. The sample shows about 19,000 clones, around nine tenths of them seen only once. The sequencing used PBMCs, collected roughly 390 days after transplant. Receptors originate from a human patient who received an intestinal transplant, so some T cells may come from the graft donor. Both conserved end residues are part of each CDR3. A D gene is named only where the DNA matches it firmly. Expanded clones get a size class; other rows say once, few or many, or leave the size out.

.	.	TRBV14	TRBJ2-1	CASSQDPPSKQFF	TGTGCCAGCAGCCAAGACCCCCCTAGCAAGCAGTTCTTC
TRBD2	.	TRBV4-1	TRBJ2-5	CASSQKGTNQETQYF	TGCGCCAGCAGCCAAAAAGGGACTAACCAAGAGACCCAGTACTTC
TRBD2	.	TRBV6-1	TRBJ2-7	CASSELAGVGEQYF	TGTGCCAGCAGTGAATTGGCGGGAGTGGGCGAGCAGTACTTC
.	.	TRBV2	TRBJ1-5	CASRSTGILAGNQPQHF	TGTGCCAGCAGATCGACGGGGATTCTGGCGGGCAATCAGCCCCAGCATTTT
.	.	TRBV6-1	TRBJ2-3	CASTARVTDTQYF	TGTGCCAGCACCGCGAGGGTTACAGATACGCAGTATTTT
.	.	TRBV25-1	TRBJ1-4	CASSEWGNALSYEKLFF	TGTGCCAGCAGTGAATGGGGAAATGCCCTTAGCTATGAAAAACTGTTTTTT
TRBD1	.	TRBV7-9	TRBJ2-3	CASSLGTGGADTQYF	TGTGCCAGCAGCTTAGGGACAGGGGGGGCAGATACGCAGTATTTT
.	.	TRBV4-2	TRBJ2-2	CASSQGLDTGELFF	TGTGCCAGCAGCCAAGGACTAGACACCGGGGAGCTGTTTTTT
TRBD2	.	TRBV9	TRBJ2-7	CAGSATSGGIYEQYF	TGTGCCGGCAGCGCGACTAGCGGGGGGATCTACGAGCAGTACTTC
.	.	TRBV6-5	TRBJ2-1	CASSYGVGNEQFF	TGTGCCAGCAGTTACGGCGTTGGTAATGAGCAGTTCTTC
.	.	TRBV6-5	TRBJ2-7	CASSEFPNEQYF	TGTGCCAGCAGTGAATTCCCTAACGAGCAGTACTTC
.	once	TRBV6-6	TRBJ2-7	CASSYKGRLRDEQYF	TGTGCCAGCAGTTACAAGGGGAGGTTACGGGACGAGCAGTACTTC
TRBD1	.	TRBV11-2	TRBJ1-4	CASSLGQGREKLFF	TGTGCCAGCAGCTTAGGACAGGGGAGGGAAAAACTGTTTTTT
.	.	TRBV2	TRBJ1-2	CASSVGVQYGYTF	TGTGCCAGCAGTGTGGGGGTTCAGTATGGCTACACCTTC
.	.	TRBV6-6	TRBJ2-2	CASSYPTSQNTGELFF	TGTGCCAGCAGTTACCCGACATCCCAGAACACCGGGGAGCTGTTTTTT
TRBD2	.	TRBV2	TRBJ2-1	CASSEARRGGVAGSYNEQFF	TGTGCCAGCAGTGAAGCTCGTCGGGGTGGGGTAGCGGGGTCATACAATGAGCAGTTCTTC
TRBD1	.	TRBV4-2	TRBJ2-4	CASSQDGTGANIQYF	TGTGCCAGCAGCCAAGACGGGACAGGGGCCAACATTCAGTACTTC
TRBD2	.	TRBV6-6	TRBJ2-5	CASSYLAGGKTQYF	TGTGCCAGCAGTTACCTAGCGGGAGGGAAGACCCAGTACTTC
.	.	TRBV6-6	TRBJ1-1	CASSYPGGLEAFF	TGTGCCAGCAGTTACCCGGGGGGGCTTGAAGCTTTCTTT
TRBD1	.	TRBV4-1	TRBJ1-1	CASSDRGATPNTEAFF	TGCGCCAGCAGCGACAGGGGGGCGACCCCCAACACTGAAGCTTTCTTT
.	.	TRBV2	TRBJ1-5	CASSELGNWQPQHF	TGTGCCAGCAGTGAACTGGGGAATTGGCAGCCCCAGCATTTT
TRBD2	.	TRBV2	TRBJ2-1	CASSGLAGAYNEQFF	TGTGCCAGCAGTGGACTAGCGGGGGCCTACAATGAGCAGTTCTTC
TRBD2	.	TRBV7-3	TRBJ2-1	CASSLRLAAYNEQFF	TGTGCCAGCAGCTTAAGACTAGCAGCCTACAATGAGCAGTTCTTC
TRBD2	once	TRBV6-1	TRBJ2-2	CASSDSDGGAGELFF	TGTGCCAGCAGTGATTCAGACGGGGGGGCAGGGGAGCTGTTTTTT
TRBD2	.	TRBV7-3	TRBJ2-1	CASSSSGSYNEQFF	TGTGCCAGCAGCTCTAGCGGCTCCTACAATGAGCAGTTCTTC
TRBD2	.	TRBV29-1	TRBJ2-3	CSVPLSGGYTDTQYF	TGCAGCGTCCCTTTAAGCGGGGGGTACACAGATACGCAGTATTTT
.	.	TRBV6-1	TRBJ1-5	CATGRGNQPQHF	TGTGCCACCGGCAGGGGCAATCAGCCCCAGCATTTT
TRBD1	.	TRBV18	TRBJ2-7	CASSPNQDRGREQYF	TGTGCCAGCTCGCCAAACCAGGACAGGGGCCGGGAGCAGTACTTC
.	.	TRBV19	TRBJ2-3	CASSIQQGSDTQYF	TGTGCCAGTAGTATACAGCAGGGGTCAGATACGCAGTATTTT
.	once	TRBV4-1	TRBJ1-4	CASSQGVSAGEKLFF	TGCGCCAGCAGCCAGGGAGTCAGTGCGGGCGAAAAACTGTTTTTT
.	few	TRBV7-2	TRBJ1-3	CASSLDRGRPGNTIYF	TGTGCCAGCAGCTTGGACCGCGGACGCCCTGGAAACACCATATATTTT
.	.	TRBV6-5	TRBJ2-5	CASSYSSQETQYF	TGTGCCAGCAGTTACTCGAGCCAAGAGACCCAGTACTTC
TRBD1	once	TRBV6-5	TRBJ1-6	CASTHRQGANSPLHF	TGTGCCAGCACCCATCGACAGGGGGCAAATTCACCCCTCCACTTT
.	.	TRBV29-1	TRBJ2-7	CSASTTFYEQYF	TGCAGCGCCTCGACCACTTTCTACGAGCAGTACTTC
.	.	TRBV14	TRBJ2-3	CASSAWNADTQYF	TGTGCCAGCAGCGCATGGAACGCAGATACGCAGTATTTT
.	.	TRBV28	TRBJ1-5	CASSLDSNQPQHF	TGTGCCAGCAGTTTAGATAGCAATCAGCCCCAGCATTTT
.	.	TRBV6-1	TRBJ1-2	CASSEEAAYGYTF	TGTGCCAGCAGTGAAGAAGCAGCTTATGGCTACACCTTC
.	.	TRBV7-3	TRBJ2-3	CASSLRGLRTDTQYF	TGTGCCAGCAGCTTACGGGGCCTAAGGACAGATACGCAGTATTTT
.	.	TRBV5-1	TRBJ2-1	CASSLGFLENEQFF	TGCGCCAGCAGCTTGGGATTCTTGGAGAATGAGCAGTTCTTC
.	.	TRBV27	TRBJ2-7	CASSLTAEDSLYEQYF	TGTGCCAGCAGTTTAACGGCTGAGGACAGTTTATACGAGCAGTACTTC
.	.	TRBV21-1	TRBJ2-1	CASSSPGTSLPTYNEQFF	TGTGCCAGCAGCTCACCCGGGACTAGCTTACCAACCTACAATGAGCAGTTCTTC
.	.	TRBV11-2	TRBJ1-2	CASSLRQDYGYTF	TGTGCCAGCAGCTTGCGACAGGACTATGGCTACACCTTC
.	once	TRBV12-5	TRBJ1-6	CASGLPDVFYNSPLHF	TGTGCTAGTGGTTTGCCAGATGTTTTCTATAATTCACCCCTCCACTTT
TRBD2	.	TRBV4-2	TRBJ2-7	CASSPFGTSVYEQYF	TGTGCCAGCAGCCCGTTCGGGACTAGCGTCTATGAGCAGTACTTC
.	.	TRBV4-1	TRBJ2-1	CASSPVGSTGNEQFF	TGCGCCAGCAGCCCAGTGGGCTCGACAGGCAATGAGCAGTTCTTC
.	.	TRBV28	TRBJ1-2	CATSPGINYGYTF	TGTGCTACCAGCCCAGGAATCAACTATGGCTACACCTTC
TRBD1	.	TRBV11-2	TRBJ1-2	CASSARQGYGYTF	TGTGCCAGCAGCGCTCGACAGGGTTATGGCTACACCTTC
.	.	TRBV6-6	TRBJ2-7	CASSYKRASKTEQYF	TGTGCCAGCAGTTATAAAAGGGCCTCAAAAACCGAGCAGTACTTC
TRBD1	.	TRBV4-1	TRBJ1-4	CASSDPGQGSLDEKLFF	TGCGCCAGCAGCGACCCGGGACAGGGGAGTTTAGATGAAAAACTGTTTTTT
TRBD1	.	TRBV5-1	TRBJ1-2	CASSPSLGTATGDGYTF	TGCGCCAGCAGCCCCTCATTGGGGACAGCTACGGGGGATGGCTACACCTTC
.	once	TRBV18	TRBJ2-2	CASSQLPAGTGELFF	TGTGCCAGCTCACAGCTCCCAGCGGGCACCGGGGAGCTGTTTTTT
.	.	TRBV7-9	TRBJ2-7	CASSLGGFYEQYF	TGTGCCAGCAGCTTAGGAGGTTTCTACGAGCAGTACTTC
.	.	TRBV7-2	TRBJ1-2	CASSPGTVYGYTF	TGTGCCAGCAGTCCCGGGACGGTCTATGGCTACACCTTC
.	.	TRBV21-1	TRBJ1-6	CASSFVRDQSSPLHF	TGTGCCAGCAGCTTCGTCCGGGATCAGAGTTCACCCCTCCACTTT
.	.	TRBV28	TRBJ1-3	CASSQWAGGGNTIYF	TGTGCCAGCAGTCAGTGGGCGGGGGGTGGAAACACCATATATTTT